This T cell receptor beta chain was recorded in a study of blood T cells in healthy people across ages. The authors ran a second PCR of about 6 to 11 cycles using a sample-barcoded 5' primer and a J-beta primer mix. TCRdb processed the 5' RACE reads anew with MiXCR; each CDR3 protein has one entry. The sample consists of over 1,200,000 distinct CDR3 sequences, 59% of them appearing once. Notes on the study in general: The recorded TCR beta diversity per million T cells decreased in a roughly linear manner with age.

A few counts support this clonotype. Its antigen is not identified. The V gene lost 0 bases and the J gene lost 9 bases, with 13 bases spanning the gap. CDR3 size: 14 residues. Germline V lookup: CDR1 SGDLS, CDR2 YYNGEE. This clonotype originated in a young man in good health. The rearrangement links TRBV9 to TRBJ2-1; D is perhaps TRBD1 (6 bases). The sequenced material came from blood. CDR3 residues: CASSVGTGYGEQFF. The CDR3 bases are TGTGCCAGCAGCGTAGGTACAGGGTATGGTGAGCAGTTCTTC.